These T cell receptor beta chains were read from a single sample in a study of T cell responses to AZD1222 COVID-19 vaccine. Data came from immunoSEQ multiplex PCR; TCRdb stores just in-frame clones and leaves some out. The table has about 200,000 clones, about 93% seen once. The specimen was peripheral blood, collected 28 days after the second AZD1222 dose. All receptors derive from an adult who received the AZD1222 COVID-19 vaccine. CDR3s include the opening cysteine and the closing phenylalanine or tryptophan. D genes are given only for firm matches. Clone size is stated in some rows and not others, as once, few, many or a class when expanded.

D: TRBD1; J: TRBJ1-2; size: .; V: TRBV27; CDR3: CASSSGGRTYGYTF; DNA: TGTGCCAGCAGTTCAGGGGGACGCACCTATGGCTACACCTTC
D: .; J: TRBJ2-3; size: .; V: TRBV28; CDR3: CASSFSGQQYF; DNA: TGTGCCAGCAGTTTTTCGGGCCAGCAGTATTTT
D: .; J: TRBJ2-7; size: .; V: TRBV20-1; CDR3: CSASPRVYEQYF; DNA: TGCAGTGCTAGTCCCCGAGTCTACGAGCAGTACTTC
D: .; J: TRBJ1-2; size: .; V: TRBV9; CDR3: CASSHQEGRAQGYTF; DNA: TGTGCCAGCAGCCACCAAGAGGGGCGGGCCCAAGGCTACACCTTC
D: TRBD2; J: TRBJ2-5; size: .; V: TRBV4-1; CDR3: CASSQLPPGLAVLETQYF; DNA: TGCGCCAGCAGCCAATTACCGCCGGGACTAGCTGTTCTAGAGACCCAGTACTTC
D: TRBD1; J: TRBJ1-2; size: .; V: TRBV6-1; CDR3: CASSDGQGTYGYTF; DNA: TGTGCCAGCAGTGACGGACAGGGGACCTATGGCTACACCTTC
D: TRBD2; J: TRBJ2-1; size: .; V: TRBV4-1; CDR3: CASSQEGLATYNEQFF; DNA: TGCGCCAGCAGCCAAGAAGGACTAGCGACCTACAATGAGCAGTTCTTC
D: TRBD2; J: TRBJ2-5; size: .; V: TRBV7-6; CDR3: CASSLPAGGGETQYF; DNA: TGTGCCAGCAGCTTACCGGCGGGGGGTGGAGAGACCCAGTACTTC
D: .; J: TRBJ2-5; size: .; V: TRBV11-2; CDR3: CASSFWGEETQYF; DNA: TGTGCCAGCAGTTTTTGGGGGGAAGAGACCCAGTACTTC
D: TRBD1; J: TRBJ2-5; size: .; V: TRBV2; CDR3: CASRRTGFEETQYF; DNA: TGTGCCAGCAGGCGGACAGGGTTCGAGGAGACCCAGTACTTC
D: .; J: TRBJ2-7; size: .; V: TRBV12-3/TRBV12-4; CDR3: CASTGGIAYEQYF; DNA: TGTGCCAGCACCGGCGGGATTGCGTACGAGCAGTACTTC
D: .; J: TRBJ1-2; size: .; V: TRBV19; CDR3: CASSIAAVNGYGYTF; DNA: TGTGCCAGTAGTATAGCCGCGGTGAACGGCTATGGCTACACCTTC
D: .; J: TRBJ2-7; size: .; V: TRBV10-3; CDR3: CAISESHPGTSYEQYF; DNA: TGTGCCATCAGTGAGTCTCACCCAGGGACCTCCTACGAGCAGTACTTC
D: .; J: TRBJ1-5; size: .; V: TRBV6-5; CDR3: CASSDRYYSNQPQHF; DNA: TGTGCCAGCAGCGACAGATATTATAGCAATCAGCCCCAGCATTTT
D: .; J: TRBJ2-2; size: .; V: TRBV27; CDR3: CASGWGAGELFF; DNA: TGTGCCAGCGGTTGGGGGGCCGGGGAGCTGTTTTTT
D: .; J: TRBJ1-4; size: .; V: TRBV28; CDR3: CASSRGSNEKLFF; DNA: TGTGCCAGCAGTCGGGGCTCCAATGAAAAACTGTTTTTT
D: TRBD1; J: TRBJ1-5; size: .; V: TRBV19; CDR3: CASSYRDREIQPQHF; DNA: TGTGCCAGTAGTTACCGGGACAGGGAGATCCAGCCCCAGCATTTT
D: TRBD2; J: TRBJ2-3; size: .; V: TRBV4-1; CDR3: CASSLSWTSSDTQYF; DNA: TGCGCCAGCAGCCTCTCCTGGACTAGCTCAGATACGCAGTATTTT
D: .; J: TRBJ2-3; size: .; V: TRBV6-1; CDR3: CASSESGGADTQYF; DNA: TGTGCCAGCAGTGAATCTGGCGGGGCAGATACGCAGTATTTT
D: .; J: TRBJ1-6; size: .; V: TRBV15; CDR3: CATSRGGSLLALSPLHF; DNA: TGTGCCACCAGTCGCGGGGGGTCTTTGTTGGCCCTCTCACCCCTCCACTTT
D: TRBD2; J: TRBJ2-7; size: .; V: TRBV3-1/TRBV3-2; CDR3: CASSLSGGLSSYEQYF; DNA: TGTGCCAGCAGCCTTAGCGGGGGATTAAGCTCCTACGAGCAGTACTTC
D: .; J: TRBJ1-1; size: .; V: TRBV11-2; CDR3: CASSLVPSRGVSEAFF; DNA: TGTGCCAGCAGCTTAGTTCCCAGCCGGGGGGTCTCTGAAGCTTTCTTT
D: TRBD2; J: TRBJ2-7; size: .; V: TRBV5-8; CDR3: CASSLGQGGYDEQYF; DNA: TGTGCCAGCAGCTTGGGGCAGGGAGGGTATGACGAGCAGTACTTC
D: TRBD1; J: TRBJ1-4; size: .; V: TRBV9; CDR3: CASSGAGTGDKLFF; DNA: TGTGCCAGCAGCGGCGCTGGGACAGGGGATAAACTGTTTTTT
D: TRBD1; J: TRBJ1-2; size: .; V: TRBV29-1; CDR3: CSVAGQGVSNGYTF; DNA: TGCAGCGTTGCGGGACAGGGGGTCTCAAATGGCTACACCTTC
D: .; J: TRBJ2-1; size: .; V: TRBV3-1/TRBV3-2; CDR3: CASSLRGAISEQFF; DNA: TGTGCCAGCAGCCTTCGGGGGGCTATCAGTGAGCAGTTCTTC
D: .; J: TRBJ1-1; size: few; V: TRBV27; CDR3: CASSSPGTATEAFF; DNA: TGTGCCAGCAGCTCCCCGGGTACAGCCACTGAAGCTTTCTTT
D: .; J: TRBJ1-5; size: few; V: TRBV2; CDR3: CASSEGHLGQPQHF; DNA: TGTGCCAGCAGTGAGGGTCATCTAGGTCAGCCCCAGCATTTT
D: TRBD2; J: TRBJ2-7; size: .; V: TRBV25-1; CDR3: CASSKAGTTYEQYF; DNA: TGTGCCAGCAGTAAAGCAGGGACTACCTACGAGCAGTACTTC
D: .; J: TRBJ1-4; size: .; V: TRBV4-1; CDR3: CASSQDQPSTNEKLFF; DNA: TGCGCCAGCAGCCAAGATCAACCTTCAACTAATGAAAAACTGTTTTTT
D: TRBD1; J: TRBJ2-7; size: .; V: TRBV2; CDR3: CASSSGQGEQYF; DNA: TGTGCCAGCAGTTCGGGACAGGGCGAGCAGTACTTC
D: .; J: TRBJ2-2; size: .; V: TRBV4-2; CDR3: CASSPGGGRDTGELFF; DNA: TGTGCCAGCAGCCCAGGGGGGGGCCGGGACACCGGGGAGCTGTTTTTT
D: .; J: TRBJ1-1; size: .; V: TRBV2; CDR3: CASSEGSHTEAFF; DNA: TGTGCCAGCAGTGAAGGATCCCACACTGAAGCTTTCTTT
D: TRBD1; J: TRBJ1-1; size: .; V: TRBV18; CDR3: CASSPGQGMNTEAFF; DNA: TGTGCCAGCTCACCGGGACAGGGGATGAACACTGAAGCTTTCTTT
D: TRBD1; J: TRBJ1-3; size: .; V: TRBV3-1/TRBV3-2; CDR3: CASSPRGQVYRTSGNTIYF; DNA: TGTGCCAGCAGCCCCCGGGGACAGGTTTATCGCACCTCTGGAAACACCATATATTTT
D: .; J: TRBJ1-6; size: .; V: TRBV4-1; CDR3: CASSQELRAQNSPLHF; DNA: TGCGCCAGCAGCCAAGAACTACGGGCCCAAAATTCACCCCTCCACTTT
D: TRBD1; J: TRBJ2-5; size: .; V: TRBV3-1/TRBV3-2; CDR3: CASSHRDRGQETQYF; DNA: TGTGCCAGCAGTCACCGGGACAGGGGGCAAGAGACCCAGTACTTC
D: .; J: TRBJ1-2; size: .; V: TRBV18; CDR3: CASSPQFNENNYGYTF; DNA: TGTGCCAGCTCACCACAGTTTAACGAGAATAACTATGGCTACACCTTC
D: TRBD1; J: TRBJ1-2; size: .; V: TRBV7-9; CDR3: CASSPGTGDSGYTF; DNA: TGTGCCAGCAGCCCCGGGACAGGGGATTCTGGCTACACCTTC
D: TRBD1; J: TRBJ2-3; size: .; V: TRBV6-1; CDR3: CASSDLRTGATDTQYF; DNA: TGTGCCAGCAGTGACCTGAGGACAGGGGCAACAGATACGCAGTATTTT
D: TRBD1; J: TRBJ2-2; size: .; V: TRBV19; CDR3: CASNLTGGTGELFF; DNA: TGTGCCAGTAACCTCACAGGGGGGACCGGGGAGCTGTTTTTT
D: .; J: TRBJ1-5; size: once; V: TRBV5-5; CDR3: CASSLEVLSNQPQHF; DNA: TGTGCCAGCAGCTTGGAGGTACTTAGCAATCAGCCCCAGCATTTT
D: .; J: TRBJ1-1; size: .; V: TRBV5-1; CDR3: CASSSDSPSLAFF; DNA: TGCGCCAGCAGCTCCGACAGCCCTAGTCTTGCTTTCTTT
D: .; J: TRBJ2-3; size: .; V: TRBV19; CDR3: CASSTPGVNTQYF; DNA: TGTGCCAGTAGTACCCCGGGCGTGAATACGCAGTATTTT